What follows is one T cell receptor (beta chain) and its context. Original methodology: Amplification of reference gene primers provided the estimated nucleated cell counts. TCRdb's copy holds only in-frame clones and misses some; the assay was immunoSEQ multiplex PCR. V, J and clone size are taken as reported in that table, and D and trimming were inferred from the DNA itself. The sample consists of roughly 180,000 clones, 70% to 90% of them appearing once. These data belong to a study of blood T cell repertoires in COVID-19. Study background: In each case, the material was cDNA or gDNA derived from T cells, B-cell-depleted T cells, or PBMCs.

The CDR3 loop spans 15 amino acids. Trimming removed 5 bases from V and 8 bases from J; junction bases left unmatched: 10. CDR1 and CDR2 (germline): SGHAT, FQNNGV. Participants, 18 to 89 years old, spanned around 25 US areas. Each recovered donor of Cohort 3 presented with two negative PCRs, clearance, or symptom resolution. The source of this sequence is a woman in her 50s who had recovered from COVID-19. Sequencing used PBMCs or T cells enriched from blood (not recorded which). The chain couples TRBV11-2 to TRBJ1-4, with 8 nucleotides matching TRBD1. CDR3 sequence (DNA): TGTGCCAGCAGCGCTGGCAGGGGGCTCCAAGAAAAACTGTTTTTT. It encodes CASSAGRGLQEKLFF.